This T cell receptor beta chain was identified in a study of T-cell reconstitution after alpha-beta-depleted transplantation in children. The CDR3 extends over 14 amino acids. V gave up 6 bases and J gave up 4 bases; unmatched junction bases: 7. Germline lookup yields CDR1 DFQATT and CDR2 SNEGSKA (reference sequence). This clonotype has a count of ten or more. Preparation of the TCRbeta library involved a method that used unique molecular identifiers. TCRdb reprocessed the PCR reads via MiXCR and lists one record per CDR3 protein. The sample contains 240,000 or so distinct CDR3 sequences, about 12% of which appear only once.

The chain is built from TRBV20-1 and TRBJ1-4; 8 bases line up with TRBD1. The starting material was PBMCs from the stem cell graft donor, obtained from the stem cell graft. The receptor was isolated from a human donor who donated a stem cell graft to a child with acute lymphoblastic leukemia. For the CDR3, the DNA is TGCAGTGCCACAGGGGACAGGCGTAATGAAAAACTGTTTTTT. As protein: CSATGDRRNEKLFF.